Listed below are T cell receptor beta chains from one sample, sequenced in a study of T-cell reconstitution after alpha-beta-depleted transplantation in children. TCRdb fed the PCR reads into MiXCR, producing one record per CDR3 protein. Among about 170,000 distinct CDR3 sequences listed, around 10% were seen once. Sequencing used PBMCs, obtained before TCRalphabeta/CD19-depleted stem cell transplant. These receptors all come from a boy between 2 and 15 years old with acute myeloid leukemia, due to receive a stem cell transplant. The CDR3 runs from the conserved cysteine through the conserved F or W. Fields, in order: J gene, D gene, V gene, clone size, CDR3 DNA, CDR3 protein. D genes are given only for firm matches. Clone size, where shown, is once, few, many, or a class for clones that have expanded.

J gene: TRBJ2-7; D gene: TRBD2; V gene: TRBV6-5; clone size: many; CDR3 DNA: TGTGCCAGCAGTTTGGCGGGAGGGGGCTACGAGCAGTACTTC; CDR3 protein: CASSLAGGGYEQYF
J gene: TRBJ1-5; D gene: NA; V gene: TRBV10-3; clone size: many; CDR3 DNA: TGTGCCATCAGTGAGTCAGGCTGGGGAGTTCAGCCCCAGCATTTT; CDR3 protein: CAISESGWGVQPQHF
J gene: TRBJ2-5; D gene: NA; V gene: TRBV19; clone size: many; CDR3 DNA: TGTGCCAGTAGTATAGACCGGTCGGAGACCCAGTACTTC; CDR3 protein: CASSIDRSETQYF
J gene: TRBJ1-4; D gene: NA; V gene: TRBV25-1; clone size: many; CDR3 DNA: TGTGCCAGCAGTGAAGGGCAGTGGGCTTGGGAAAAACTGTTTTTT; CDR3 protein: CASSEGQWAWEKLFF
J gene: TRBJ1-1; D gene: NA; V gene: TRBV20-1; clone size: many; CDR3 DNA: TGCAGTGCTAGTTTGGGGAACACTGAAGCTTTCTTT; CDR3 protein: CSASLGNTEAFF
J gene: TRBJ1-5; D gene: NA; V gene: TRBV12-3/TRBV12-4; clone size: many; CDR3 DNA: TGTGCCAGCAGTTTATTGGGGGGTCAGCCCCAGCATTTT; CDR3 protein: CASSLLGGQPQHF
J gene: TRBJ2-6; D gene: NA; V gene: TRBV11-2; clone size: many; CDR3 DNA: TGTGCCAGCAGCTTATCTGCCCGCAACGTCCTGACTTTC; CDR3 protein: CASSLSARNVLTF
J gene: TRBJ1-1; D gene: NA; V gene: TRBV5-1; clone size: many; CDR3 DNA: TGCGCCAGCAGCCCTATCCGGGGGCCTCTGACTGAAGCTTTCTTT; CDR3 protein: CASSPIRGPLTEAFF
J gene: TRBJ2-7; D gene: NA; V gene: TRBV6-1; clone size: few; CDR3 DNA: TGTGCCAGCACCGAATCGCCCTCCTCCTACGAGCAGTACTTC; CDR3 protein: CASTESPSSYEQYF
J gene: TRBJ2-3; D gene: NA; V gene: TRBV7-8; clone size: many; CDR3 DNA: TGTGCCAGCAGTCTGTGGCGGGACGGCACAGATACGCAGTATTTT; CDR3 protein: CASSLWRDGTDTQYF
J gene: TRBJ2-5; D gene: NA; V gene: TRBV4-1; clone size: many; CDR3 DNA: TGCGCCAGCAGCCAAGCGGGGGGCTTTCAAGAGACCCAGTACTTC; CDR3 protein: CASSQAGGFQETQYF
J gene: TRBJ1-1; D gene: TRBD1; V gene: TRBV20-1; clone size: many; CDR3 DNA: TGCAGTGCTAGAGATTCAGGGGGCGCAACTGAAGCTTTCTTT; CDR3 protein: CSARDSGGATEAFF
J gene: TRBJ2-3; D gene: TRBD2; V gene: TRBV7-8; clone size: many; CDR3 DNA: TGTGCCAGCAGCCCAGGACTAGCGGGAGGGCCGGGCACAGATACGCAGTATTTT; CDR3 protein: CASSPGLAGGPGTDTQYF
J gene: TRBJ2-2; D gene: TRBD1; V gene: TRBV12-5; clone size: few; CDR3 DNA: TGTGCTAGTGGTGTGGGGACAGGGCCCACCGGGGAGCTGTTTTTT; CDR3 protein: CASGVGTGPTGELFF
J gene: TRBJ2-3; D gene: TRBD2; V gene: TRBV28; clone size: many; CDR3 DNA: TGTGCCAGCAGTTTAGACACCGGGACTAGCGTTTCAGATACGCAGTATTTT; CDR3 protein: CASSLDTGTSVSDTQYF
J gene: TRBJ2-1; D gene: NA; V gene: TRBV5-5; clone size: many; CDR3 DNA: TGTGCCAGCAGCCTTCGACAGCCTACCTACAATGAGCAGTTCTTC; CDR3 protein: CASSLRQPTYNEQFF
J gene: TRBJ2-1; D gene: NA; V gene: TRBV27; clone size: many; CDR3 DNA: TGTGCCAGCAGTTTGAATAGGGACGGCAGCTCCTACAATGAGCAGTTCTTC; CDR3 protein: CASSLNRDGSSYNEQFF
J gene: TRBJ2-3; D gene: NA; V gene: TRBV20-1; clone size: many; CDR3 DNA: TGCAGTGCTAGGCTTGTCGGCACAGATACGCAGTATTTT; CDR3 protein: CSARLVGTDTQYF
J gene: TRBJ1-1; D gene: NA; V gene: TRBV7-9; clone size: NA; CDR3 DNA: TGTGCCAGCAACCAGGAGGCGGGTCTCACGGCTTTCTTT; CDR3 protein: CASNQEAGLTAFF
J gene: TRBJ2-5; D gene: TRBD1; V gene: TRBV6-1; clone size: many; CDR3 DNA: TGTGCCAGCAGCAGACAGGGGGGTCACCAAGAGACCCAGTACTTC; CDR3 protein: CASSRQGGHQETQYF
J gene: TRBJ1-1; D gene: NA; V gene: TRBV30; clone size: NA; CDR3 DNA: TGTGCCTGGGGCGACACGAACACTAAAGCTTTCTTT; CDR3 protein: CAWGDTNTKAFF
J gene: TRBJ2-3; D gene: NA; V gene: TRBV4-1; clone size: many; CDR3 DNA: TGCGCCAGCAGCCAAGGGACCCCGGGGGGCCTTAGAGATACGCAGTATTTT; CDR3 protein: CASSQGTPGGLRDTQYF
J gene: TRBJ1-5; D gene: NA; V gene: TRBV12-3/TRBV12-4; clone size: NA; CDR3 DNA: TGTGCCAGCAGATTGGCAGAAAATCAGCCCCAGCATTTT; CDR3 protein: CASRLAENQPQHF
J gene: TRBJ2-2; D gene: TRBD2; V gene: TRBV20-1; clone size: many; CDR3 DNA: TGCAGTGCTAGAGATCTACTAGCGGGAGAGACCGGGGAGCTGTTTTTT; CDR3 protein: CSARDLLAGETGELFF